One sample yielded the 5 T cell receptor beta chains listed below, sequenced in a study of T-cell memory formation after mild COVID-19. TCRdb reprocessed the 5' RACE reads with MiXCR, giving one entry per CDR3 protein. The profile shows 300,000 or so distinct CDR3 sequences, 15% to 20% of them singletons. The source material was PBMCs or a T cell subset sorted from them (not recorded which). These receptors all stem from a man between 18 and 29 years old who had mild COVID-19 (a few samples of this study predate the infection). Cell type and time point are not known.

V gene TRBV29-1 combines with J gene TRBJ2-5; D remains unclear. The germline CDR1 and CDR2 sequences are SQVTM and ANQGSEA. V dropped 3 bases and J dropped 4 bases, with 9 bases sitting between them. The CDR3 sequence is 12 residues long. In DNA form, the CDR3 reads TGCAGCGTTGACCCCTCAGGAGAGACCCAGTACTTC. Translating it yields CSVDPSGETQYF.

The chain uses TRBV4-3 and TRBJ1-2; a weak D match, TRBD1 (6 bases). The CDR3 consists of 15 residues. Trimming removed 1 base at V and 0 bases at J, with 9 bases between. Germline CDR1 and CDR2: LGHNA and YSLEER. The CDR3 DNA reads as TGCGCCAGCAGCCAAGGTCCAGGGGCTAACTATGGCTACACCTTC. This translates into CASSQGPGANYGYTF.

V and J are TRBV6-2 or TRBV6-3 and TRBJ1-1; D uncertain. The V gene lost 7 bases and the J gene lost 3 bases, with 9 bases spanning the gap. The CDR3 runs to 12 residues. Per the germline V gene, CDR1 is MNHEY and CDR2 is SVGEGT. The CDR3 nucleotides are TGTGCCAGCACCGACTCAGACACTGAAGCTTTCTTT. This sequence encodes CASTDSDTEAFF.

This chain joins TRBV20-1 and TRBJ2-2; tentatively, D is TRBD2 (6 bases). V shed 1 base and J shed 0 bases, with 6 bases lying between them. The CDR3 length is 14 residues. The germline V gene has CDR1 DFQATT and CDR2 SNEGSKA (reference sequence). The CDR3 region has the DNA TGCAGTGCTAGAGCGGGGGCGAACACCGGGGAGCTGTTTTTT. This sequence encodes CSARAGANTGELFF.

CDR3 region: CASTSVVAGGRTQYF. CDR3 nucleotides: TGTGCCAGCACCTCAGTAGTAGCGGGGGGCCGAACGCAGTATTTT. The chain recombines TRBV3-1 with TRBJ2-3; 10 bases are shared with TRBD2. This CDR3 has 15 residues. The V segment lost 7 bases and the J segment 9 bases; nucleotides outside the gene matches: 13. From germline, CDR1 is LGHDT and CDR2 YNNKEL (reference sequence).